This T cell receptor (beta chain) stems from a study of low-dose radiotherapy and immunotherapy resistance in tumors (dated by TCRdb to the early 2020s). The study in broad terms: In Cohort 1, each fraction delivered 0.5 Gy every 2 weeks, and the prescribed total PTV dose was 6.5 Gy. Randomization of trial participants into treatment groups was not performed. Aspirin 300 mg was taken orally once daily by patients for four cycles, starting on cycle 1 day 1. The translational analysis covered eight patients: three from the first dose cohort and the first five from the second dose cohort. Cyclophosphamide 200 mg/m2 was administered intravenously every two weeks, one day before each radiation and immunotherapy administration. An Illumina MiniSeq instrument was used to deep-sequence the TCRalpha and TCRbeta libraries. To make first-strand cDNA, Superscript III was used along with a set of TRAV- and TRBV-specific primers so that both the TCRalpha and TCRbeta chains were covered. For Cohort 2, the dose was 1 Gy per fraction given every two weeks, adding up to 13 Gy in total across 26 weeks. Nivolumab and ipilimumab were both given intravenously, with nivolumab at a 240 mg flat dose every two weeks and ipilimumab at 1 mg/kg every six weeks.

This sample was sequenced with an Illumina MiniSeq. TCRs were amplified with Phusion for around 20 PCR cycles using a constant-region primer together with the adapter attached to the V primers. Amplification of the isolated mRNA was done with the MessageAmp II aRNA Amplification Kit, which involved an approximately 16-hour in vitro transcription at 37 degrees C. mRNA for TCR sequencing was isolated with the Dynabeads mRNA DIRECT Purification Kit. Indexed Illumina adapters were added in a second Phusion PCR of approximately 25 cycles, after which AMPure XP beads were used to purify the products. The authors' pipeline ran thus. Custom Perl scripts were used to pool TCR sequences that encoded the same protein, to remove out-of-frame sequences, and to calculate the abundance of each clonotype. Any TCR sequence supported by only a single read was excluded from analysis. Among the metrics used to describe the repertoires were Shannon entropy, Gini index, clonality, richness, and the frequency of TCRs shared between repertoires. TCRdb passed the public sequencing reads through fastp at Q25 and MiXCR, retaining productive beta sequences. Here each entry gathers all rows of one CDR3 protein and keeps the most common genes and DNA. The V and J calls come from TCRdb's annotation, not from the publication. The sample contains fewer than 60,000 distinct CDR3 sequences, about 11% of them found a single time. The top ten clones comprise about 6% of the sample.

This specimen's time point label, per the study, means: before trial treatment. The donors came from RACIN, which was a single-arm phase I dose-escalation trial that paired nivolumab and ipilimumab with aspirin, low-dose cyclophosphamide and low-dose radiotherapy. To be eligible, a patient needed to have an advanced solid tumor that was TIL-negative. This clonotype appeared many times. Its antigen remains undetermined. Per-nucleotide qualities are absent, and no much larger clonotype sits a single base away. CDR1 MNHEY and CDR2 SVGAGI are derived from the germline V gene. Trimming at the junction amounts to 2 bases on V and 2 bases on J, and the germline ends lie 10 bases apart. The CDR3 runs 15 amino acids, cysteine and phenylalanine included. The DNA shown is the 45-base CDR3, in frame from base 1.

The sequences come from PBMCs, collected before treatment. The receptor chain draws on TRBV6-5 and TRBJ2-1; a tentative D match to TRBD2 spans 6 bases. This TCR derives from a female donor with ovarian cancer. The CDR3 protein is CASSYRGGTYNEQFF. The DNA sequence is as follows: TGTGCCAGCAGTTACAGGGGAGGTACCTACAATGAGCAGTTCTTC.